This T cell receptor beta chain was profiled in a study of early T cells in non-severe SARS-CoV-2 infection. Study information: From unsorted whole blood, bulk RNA was sequenced, and the chains remained unpaired. General study findings and limits: Anti-spike CD8 responses were favored in VDJdb matching, and private and CD4 specificities were missed.

Attached unique molecular identifiers marked individual cDNA molecules. TCRdb recomputed calls from the 5' RACE reads with MiXCR, one row per CDR3 protein. The sample includes 53,000 or so distinct CDR3 sequences, less than 15% of them seen just once. CDR1 and CDR2 from the germline V gene are DFQATT and SNEGSKA (reference sequence). V was cut by 3 bases and J by 1 base, with 11 bases left in between. This CDR3 contains 14 residues. Worth noting for this clonotype: Its target is not known.

The J gene is TRBJ2-3, the V gene TRBV20-1; a weak D match, TRBD2 (6 bases). This TCR was recovered from an adult who was a healthcare worker with PCR-confirmed SARS-CoV-2 infection or an uninfected control (not recorded which). The sequenced sample was whole blood, obtained at baseline. CDR3 residues: CSASGREGTDTQYF. The CDR3 bases are TGCAGTGCTAGCGGCAGGGAGGGCACAGATACGCAGTATTTT.